This T cell receptor (beta chain) is drawn from a study of shared clonotypes between healthy human individuals. Clones were read by immunoSEQ multiplex PCR, and TCRdb kept only the in-frame ones, dropping some. The sample contains roughly 500,000 clones, 90% to 97% of which appear only once. This clone was seen a few times. The CDR3 has 12 residues. V lost 7 bases and J 2 bases, leaving 6 bases between the germline ends. Germline CDR1 reads ENHRY; CDR2 reads SYGVKD. This chain connects TRBV10-3 to TRBJ1-3, with D maybe TRBD1 (5 bases). Input material: naive CD4+ T cells sorted from blood. As to subset: CD45RA+ positively selected. The origin of this receptor is a woman in her twenties or thirties in good health. This CDR3 reads CAIKQAGNTIYF. The CDR3 coding sequence is TGTGCCATCAAACAGGCTGGAAACACCATATATTTT.